This T cell receptor (beta chain) came from a study of blood T cells in healthy people across ages. Germline CDR1 is MDHEN and CDR2 is SYDVKM. The CDR3 extends over 11 amino acids. Unmatched junction bases numbered 2, after V lost 7 bases and J lost 6 bases. This clonotype appeared a few times. A second PCR of about 7 to 11 cycles used a sample-barcoded 5' primer and a J-beta primer mix. A tag from a template-switch adaptor with 12 random nucleotides marked each cDNA molecule. MiXCR, run by TCRdb on the 5' RACE reads, gives a single entry per CDR3 protein. The sample includes about 630,000 distinct CDR3 sequences, around 21% seen only once; the top ten take around 3.4%.

This chain joins TRBV28 and TRBJ1-2; TRBD1 matches at 7 bases. The receptor comes from a man aged 65-85 years in good health. The specimen was blood. CDR3 bases: TGTGCCAGCAATGACAGGGATGGCTACACCTTC. Its protein is CASNDRDGYTF.